The clone carrying this T cell receptor (beta chain) was counted a few times. Its antigen is still unknown. A J-beta primer mix and a sample-barcoded 5' primer were used in a second PCR of roughly 6 to 12 cycles. One entry per CDR3 protein results from TCRdb running MiXCR on the 5' RACE reads. The data contain about a million distinct CDR3 sequences, around 54% of them singletons. This sample is part of a study of blood T cells in healthy people across ages. Study background: Template switching caught about one barcoded beta molecule for each two T cells.

Findings and limits, study-wide: Naive T cell percentage strongly correlated with TCR beta diversity.

This clonotype was obtained from a woman aged 55-75 years in good health. The sample consisted of blood.

CDR3 DNA sequence: TGTGCCAGCAGTCAAGCCGGGACCCAACCCTCCTACGAGCAGTACTTC. Encoded protein: CASSQAGTQPSYEQYF. The V gene is TRBV28, the J gene TRBJ2-7; D could derive from TRBD1 or TRBD2 (5 bases each). From germline, CDR1 is MDHEN and CDR2 SYDVKM. The CDR3 has 16 residues. The V end was cut by 5 bases, the J end by 0 bases, with 17 bases between.